The next 14 T cell receptor beta chains were all read from a single sample in a study of control samples from healthy donors and cancer patients. Profiled with immunoSEQ multiplex PCR; TCRdb holds only in-frame clones, not every one. This table holds 100,000 to 150,000 clones, more than 90% found once. Input material: blood. The receptors were sampled from a man younger than 30 in good health.

The rearrangement links TRBV6-5 to TRBJ1-5, with TRBD1 matching over 8 bases. V shed 11 bases, J shed 6 bases, and the junction held 12 bases outside the gene matches. The CDR3 length is 14 residues. Looked up from germline, CDR1 is MNHEY and CDR2 is SVGAGI. CDR3 sequence (DNA): TGTGCCGTTTCACAGGGGGATGGCGGTCAGCCCCAGCATTTT. Protein product: CAVSQGDGGQPQHF.

The genes are TRBV11-2 and TRBJ1-4; 7 nucleotides align to TRBD1. Germline V gene lookup returns CDR1 SGHAT and CDR2 FQNNGV. The CDR3 runs to 14 residues. Trimming at V came to 5 bases and at J to 4 bases, leaving 4 bases not matched to a gene. The CDR3 DNA reads as TGTGCCAGCAGCCCGTACAGGGGTAATGAAAAACTGTTTTTT. Protein: CASSPYRGNEKLFF.

The chain couples TRBV6-6 to TRBJ1-6, with no clear D. V was shortened by 0 bases and J by 9 bases, with 6 bases between the two germline ends. The CDR3 has 13 amino acids. Germline V CDR1 and CDR2: MNHNY, SVGAGI (reference sequence). The CDR3 loop is CASSYSEGSPLHF. CDR3 coding DNA: TGTGCCAGCAGTTACTCCGAAGGTTCACCCCTCCACTTT.

The rearrangement joins TRBV10-3 to TRBJ2-4; a possible D gene is TRBD1 (6 bases). V lost 6 bases to trimming and J lost 1 base, with 16 bases between them. Germline CDR1 is ENHRY and CDR2 is SYGVKD. The CDR3 length is 16 residues. The CDR3 coding sequence is TGTGCCATCAGCCCGGATATGGGGGCGGCCAAAAACATTCAGTACTTC. It yields the protein CAISPDMGAAKNIQYF.

The genes are TRBV3-1 (or the pseudogene TRBV3-2) and TRBJ2-3; D is ambiguous. Germline V CDR1 and CDR2: LGHDT, YNNKEL (reference sequence). Trimming shortened V by 2 bases and J by 6 bases, and 15 bases separated the two germline ends. The length of the CDR3 is 15 residues. The CDR3 region has the DNA TGTGCCAGCAGCCAACCGCGAGCTGTGACGGATACGCAGTATTTT. Translating it yields CASSQPRAVTDTQYF.

The chain joins TRBV4-1 to TRBJ2-1; TRBD2 matches at 8 bases. The CDR3 consists of 16 residues. CDR1 is MGHRA, CDR2 YSYEKL, per germline. With V trimmed by 1 base and J by 5 bases, 7 bases remained unmatched. The CDR3 DNA reads TGCGCCAGCAGCCAAGGTAGCGGGGCCACCCACAATGAGCAGTTCTTC. This translates into CASSQGSGATHNEQFF.

This chain links TRBV20-1 with TRBJ1-2; D is perhaps TRBD1 (5 bases). Germline values: CDR1 DFQATT, CDR2 SNEGSKA (reference sequence). The CDR3 length is 11 residues. V shed 3 bases and J shed 4 bases, with 6 bases lying between them. This CDR3 is CSASGTYGYTF. The CDR3 bases are TGCAGTGCTAGCGGGACCTATGGCTACACCTTC.

The chain is built from TRBV5-6 and TRBJ1-2; TRBD1 agrees at 10 bases. V was clipped by 4 bases and J by 2 bases; unmatched bases: 11. The germline CDR1 and CDR2 sequences are SGHDT and YYEEEE. This CDR3 contains 17 residues. The CDR3 spells CASSLGTGVLGNYGYTF. DNA for the CDR3: TGTGCCAGCAGCCTCGGGACAGGGGTATTGGGCAACTATGGCTACACCTTC.

This chain connects TRBV7-3 to TRBJ2-1, with 7 bases matching TRBD2. In germline, CDR1 is SGHTA, CDR2 FQGTGA. CDR3 size: 13 residues. J was trimmed by 8 bases and V by 3 bases; bases with no gene match: 4. CDR3 DNA sequence: TGTGCCAGCAGCTTGGGAGGGCGTGATGAGCAGTTCTTC. Translating gives CASSLGGRDEQFF.

The J gene is TRBJ2-1, the V gene TRBV2; TRBD1 is a possible D gene (6 bases). The germline gives CDR1 SNHLY, CDR2 FYNNEI. The CDR3 sequence is 12 residues long. With 7 bases removed from V and 3 bases from J, the gap between germline ends came to 7 bases. The CDR3 spells CASKGDYNEQFF. As DNA, the CDR3 is TGTGCCAGCAAGGGGGACTACAATGAGCAGTTCTTC. The entire variable domain, with the rest obtained from reference TRBV2 and TRBJ2-1, is as follows: EPEVTQTPSHQVTQMGQEVILRCVPISNHLYFYWYRQILGQKVEFLVSFYNNEISEKSEIFDDQFSVERPDGSNFTLKIRSTKLEDSAMYFCASKGDYNEQFFGPGTRLTVL.

In this sample, this clone turned up once. The V call is TRBV5-6, the J call TRBJ2-7; D perhaps matches TRBD2 (5 bases). Trimming shortened V by 0 bases and J by 3 bases, and 10 bases separated the two germline ends. The CDR3 spans 14 residues. Germline values: CDR1 SGHDT, CDR2 YYEEEE. In DNA, the CDR3 is TGTGCCAGCAGCTTGGGCCGGGGTTTCTACGAGCAGTACTTC. Protein product: CASSLGRGFYEQYF. Based on the CDR3 plus reference TRBV5-6 and TRBJ2-7, the full variable domain is DAGVTQSPTHLIKTRGQQVTLRCSPKSGHDTVSWYQQALGQGPQFIFQYYEEEERQRGNFPDRFSGHQFPNYSSELNVNALLLGDSALYLCASSLGRGFYEQYFGPGTRLTVT.

The chain is built from TRBV25-1 and TRBJ2-3; D not resolved. The CDR3 totals 13 residues. The germline gives CDR1 MGHDK, CDR2 SYGVNS. V lost 4 bases and J 1 base, leaving 6 bases between the germline ends. The CDR3 region has the DNA TGTGCCAGCAGTGTGTCAGGCACAGATACGCAGTATTTT. Translating it yields CASSVSGTDTQYF. The variable domain in full, with the rest retrieved from reference TRBV25-1 and TRBJ2-3, is EADIYQTPRYLVIGTGKKITLECSQTMGHDKMYWYQQDPGMELHLIHYSYGVNSTEKGDLSSESTVSRIRTEHFPLTLESARPSHTSQYLCASSVSGTDTQYFGPGTRLTVL.

Written as DNA, the CDR3 is TGTGCCAGCAGCCCTATGGGGACACTTCAAGAGACCCAGTACTTC. This encodes CASSPMGTLQETQYF. This sequence joins TRBV9 and TRBJ2-5; D might be TRBD1 (6 bases). This CDR3 contains 15 residues. Germline-derived CDR1 and CDR2 are SGDLS and YYNGEE. Trimming stripped 4 bases from V and 2 bases from J, with 15 bases between. Filled out from reference TRBV9 and TRBJ2-5, the complete variable domain reads DSGVTQTPKHLITATGQRVTLRCSPRSGDLSVYWYQQSLDQGLQFLIQYYNGEERAKGNILERFSAQQFPDLHSELNLSSLELGDSALYFCASSPMGTLQETQYFGPGTRLLVL.

This clone has a single count. The CDR3 region has the DNA TGTGCCAGCAGCCATGGACAGGCTGGTATGTGGGGCTACACCTTC. Amino acids: CASSHGQAGMWGYTF. The chain has TRBV5-4 and TRBJ1-2; 7 nucleotides match TRBD1. This CDR3 comprises 15 residues. CDR1 and CDR2 (germline): SGHNT, YYREEE (reference sequence). V shed 4 bases, J shed 8 bases, and the junction held 14 bases outside the gene matches.